These T cell receptor beta chains were read from a single sample in a study of Ad26.COV2.S vaccination and SARS-CoV-2 variants. Data came from immunoSEQ multiplex PCR; TCRdb stores just in-frame clones and leaves some out. In the table there are more than 300,000 clones, approximately 80% of which are singletons. The sample was peripheral blood, taken in a trial of Ad26.COV2.S vaccine versus placebo. The receptors were gathered from a person aged 18-60 years who received the Ad26.COV2.S COVID-19 vaccine or a placebo. The CDR3 runs from the conserved cysteine through the conserved F or W. The order of the fields is CDR3 length, clone size, J gene, V gene, D gene, CDR3 protein, CDR3 DNA. The D gene is left open where the match is weak. Rows give clone size only sometimes, using once, few, many, or a class for an expanded clone.

13,-,TRBJ1-2,TRBV7-9,-,CASSRDEYYGYTF,TGTGCCAGCAGCCGGGACGAGTACTATGGCTACACCTTC
15,-,TRBJ2-7,TRBV19,-,CASSIVEARLDKQYF,TGTGCCAGTAGTATAGTGGAGGCCCGATTAGATAAGCAGTACTTC
13,-,TRBJ1-2,TRBV2,-,CARATANSYGYTF,TGTGCCAGGGCGACAGCAAATTCATATGGCTACACCTTC
13,-,TRBJ1-2,TRBV14,-,CASSQDRNYGYTF,TGTGCCAGCAGCCAAGATAGGAACTATGGCTACACCTTC
15,-,TRBJ2-1,TRBV6-5,-,CASSTVGERYNEQFF,TGTGCCAGCAGCACTGTGGGGGAACGCTACAATGAGCAGTTCTTC
13,-,TRBJ1-4,TRBV18,TRBD1,CASSPGQYEKLFF,TGTGCCAGCTCCCCGGGACAGTATGAAAAACTGTTTTTT
16,-,TRBJ1-5,TRBV2,TRBD1,CASSVFQGQGGQPQHF,TGTGCCAGCAGTGTCTTTCAGGGCCAGGGGGGTCAGCCCCAGCATTTT
15,once,TRBJ2-7,TRBV11-2,TRBD2,CASSRTSGGAGEQYF,TGTGCCAGCAGTCGGACTAGCGGGGGGGCAGGGGAGCAGTACTTC
14,-,TRBJ2-5,TRBV28,TRBD2,CASSFRGGSETQYF,TGTGCCAGCAGTTTCCGGGGGGGCTCCGAGACCCAGTACTTC
13,-,TRBJ2-7,TRBV12-3/TRBV12-4,TRBD2,CASSSGGFLEQYF,TGTGCCAGCAGTAGCGGGGGATTCCTCGAGCAGTACTTC
16,-,TRBJ1-1,TRBV3-1/TRBV3-2,-,CASSQVYTARNTEAFF,TGTGCCAGCAGCCAAGTGTACACCGCCCGGAACACTGAAGCTTTCTTT
13,-,TRBJ2-4,TRBV2,-,CASSEGGLDIQYF,TGTGCCAGCAGTGAGGGGGGCTTAGACATTCAGTACTTC
16,-,TRBJ2-3,TRBV24-1,TRBD2,CATSDFATSGVYTQYF,TGTGCCACCAGTGATTTTGCAACTAGCGGGGTATATACGCAGTATTTT
12,-,TRBJ1-1,TRBV28,-,CASIARGTEAFF,TGTGCCAGCATTGCCCGTGGCACTGAAGCTTTCTTT
16,-,TRBJ2-2,TRBV5-1,TRBD1,CASSSTGQGGTGELFF,TGCGCCAGCAGCTCGACAGGACAGGGGGGAACCGGGGAGCTGTTTTTT
17,-,TRBJ1-5,TRBV13,-,CASSLGGSGVLNQPQHF,TGTGCCAGCAGCTTAGGAGGGTCGGGGGTTCTAAATCAGCCCCAGCATTTT
15,-,TRBJ2-5,TRBV24-1,-,CATSDVRDFQETQYF,TGTGCCACCAGTGATGTCCGGGACTTTCAAGAGACCCAGTACTTC
14,-,TRBJ2-2,TRBV5-1,-,CASSLAAGTGELFF,TGCGCCAGCAGCTTGGCGGCAGGAACCGGGGAGCTGTTTTTT
11,-,TRBJ2-4,TRBV7-3,-,CASSLGGLQYF,TGTGCCAGCAGCTTAGGGGGCCTTCAGTACTTC
12,-,TRBJ1-2,TRBV6-5,-,CASMTNNYGYTF,TGTGCCAGCATGACAAATAACTATGGCTACACCTTC
18,-,TRBJ2-1,TRBV5-1,-,CASSLRPGAMAPYNEQFF,TGCGCCAGCAGCTTGCGACCAGGGGCCATGGCCCCCTACAATGAGCAGTTCTTC
14,-,TRBJ1-1,TRBV7-8,TRBD1,CASSWDRVGTEAFF,TGTGCCAGCAGCTGGGACAGGGTTGGCACTGAAGCTTTCTTT
14,-,TRBJ1-1,TRBV7-9,-,CASSSGRANTEAFF,TGTGCCAGCAGCAGCGGGAGAGCGAACACTGAAGCTTTCTTT
15,-,TRBJ2-5,TRBV7-2,-,CASSPPGRSKETQYF,TGTGCCAGCAGCCCACCAGGCCGCTCAAAAGAGACCCAGTACTTC
13,-,TRBJ2-7,TRBV5-1,-,CASSLGIRTEQYF,TGCGCCAGCAGCTTGGGAATCCGAACCGAGCAGTACTTC
15,-,TRBJ2-3,TRBV24-1,-,CATSDFRGADDTQYF,TGTGCCACCAGTGATTTCCGGGGGGCGGATGATACGCAGTATTTT